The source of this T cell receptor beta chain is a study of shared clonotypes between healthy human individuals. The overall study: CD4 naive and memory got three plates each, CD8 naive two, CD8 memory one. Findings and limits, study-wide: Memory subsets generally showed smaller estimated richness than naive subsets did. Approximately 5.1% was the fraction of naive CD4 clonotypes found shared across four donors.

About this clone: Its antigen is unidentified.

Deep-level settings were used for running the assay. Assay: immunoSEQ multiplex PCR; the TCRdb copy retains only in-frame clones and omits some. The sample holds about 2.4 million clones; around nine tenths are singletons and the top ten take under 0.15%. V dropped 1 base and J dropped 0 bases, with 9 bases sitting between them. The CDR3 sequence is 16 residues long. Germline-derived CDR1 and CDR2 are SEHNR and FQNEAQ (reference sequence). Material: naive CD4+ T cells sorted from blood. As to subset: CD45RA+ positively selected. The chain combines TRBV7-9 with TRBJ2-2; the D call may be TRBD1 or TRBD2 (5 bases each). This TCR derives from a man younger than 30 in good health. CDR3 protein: CASSLGRDANTGELFF. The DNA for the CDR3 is TGTGCCAGCAGCTTAGGTCGGGACGCGAACACCGGGGAGCTGTTTTTT.